The 15 T cell receptor beta chains below were found in one sample sequenced in a study of cytomegalovirus exposure and HLA in healthy donors. With 60 Vbeta and 13 Jbeta primers, the PCR was carried out. Sequenced by immunoSEQ multiplex PCR; TCRdb stores in-frame clones only, minus some. The sample records approximately 100,000 clones, over 60% being singletons. Sequencing used PBMCs. These receptor sequences come from a man in his sixties in good health and CMV-seropositive.

V usage is TRBV6-1 and J usage is TRBJ2-1, with D unresolved. This CDR3 comprises 11 residues. The V end lost 7 bases, the J end lost 9 bases, and 10 bases lay between the germline ends. CDR1 and CDR2 from the germline V gene are MNHNS and SASEGT. This CDR3 is CASILQREQFF. The CDR3 bases are TGTGCCAGCATTCTTCAGCGTGAGCAGTTCTTC.

J is TRBJ1-3 and V is TRBV13; D gene ambiguous. Germline-derived CDR1 and CDR2 are PRHDT and FYEKMQ (reference sequence). V was trimmed by 2 bases and J by 0 bases, leaving 11 bases between them. This CDR3 comprises 16 residues. In nucleotides, the CDR3 is TGTGCCAGCAGCTTATTGAACAGTCTCTCTGGAAACACCATATATTTT. It codes for CASSLLNSLSGNTIYF.

A word on this clone: The sample holds other DNA sequences that translate to the same CDR3. V and J are TRBV5-1 and TRBJ2-3; 8 bases align to TRBD2. The V segment lost 2 bases and the J segment 1 base; nucleotides outside the gene matches: 0. Germline V gives CDR1 SGHRS, CDR2 YFSETQ. The CDR3 covers 14 residues. CDR3 DNA sequence: TGCGCCAGCAGCTTAGCGGGGGGCACAGATACGCAGTATTTT. Protein product: CASSLAGGTDTQYF. Using reference TRBV5-1 and TRBJ2-3 for the parts outside the CDR3, the full variable domain is KAGVTQTPRYLIKTRGQQVTLSCSPISGHRSVSWYQQTPGQGLQFLFEYFSETQRNKGNFPGRFSGRQFSNSRSEMNVSTLELGDSALYLCASSLAGGTDTQYFGPGTRLTVL.

The rearrangement links TRBV4-1 to TRBJ2-7; 9 bases fit TRBD1. The junction had 7 bases not matched to a gene; V was cut back by 1 base and J by 3 bases. CDR1 is MGHRA, CDR2 YSYEKL, per germline. The CDR3 length is 16 residues. In nucleotides, the CDR3 is TGCGCCAGCAGCCAAGCTGCCAGGGACAGGGACTACGAGCAGTACTTC. As protein: CASSQAARDRDYEQYF.

On this clone itself: The junction departs from the called germline gene at one end, perhaps through a read error. The chain couples TRBV5-6 to TRBJ1-1, with D perhaps matching TRBD1 (5 bases). Per germline, CDR1 SGHDT and CDR2 YYEEEE. The length of the CDR3 is 14 residues. The CDR3 region has the DNA TGTGCCAGCAGCCGGTGGGGGGGGAACCCTGAAGCTTTCTTT. It encodes CASSRWGGNPEAFF.

This chain connects TRBV28 to TRBJ2-7; D remains ambiguous. Per germline, CDR1 MDHEN and CDR2 SYDVKM. Trimming removed 7 bases from V and 0 bases from J, with 13 bases in between. The CDR3 is 14 amino acids. The CDR3 reads CASMGTASSYEQYF. The CDR3 DNA is TGTGCCAGCATGGGTACTGCTAGCTCCTACGAGCAGTACTTC.

V and J are TRBV7-2 and TRBJ2-5; D gene unclear. The DNA end favors TRBJ2-7, so the J call may be wrong. This CDR3 is 12 amino acids long. The germline V gene encodes CDR1 SGHTA and CDR2 FQGNSA. The CDR3 region is CASSLSSYEQYF. The CDR3 bases are TGTGCCAGCAGCTTGTCATCCTACGAGCAGTACTTC.

The V call is TRBV5-4, the J call TRBJ1-5; D possibly corresponds to TRBD1 (5 bases). This CDR3 is built from 16 residues. Germline values: CDR1 SGHNT, CDR2 YYREEE (reference sequence). V shed 3 bases and J shed 6 bases, with 19 bases lying between them. CDR3 coding DNA: TGTGCCAGCAGCTCGGGGGGTTCGGCCGATAGTCAGCCCCAGCATTTT. Amino acids: CASSSGGSADSQPQHF.

This chain joins TRBV18 and TRBJ1-2; D might be TRBD1 (6 bases). The CDR3 consists of 13 residues. Trimming took 6 bases from V and 3 from J, leaving 11 bases between them. Germline V gives CDR1 KGHSH, CDR2 LQKENI. CDR3 in amino acids: CASSPDRYYGYTF. DNA for the CDR3: TGTGCCAGCTCCCCTGACAGGTACTATGGCTACACCTTC.

CDR3 region: CASSSGGPTEAFF. In nucleotides, the CDR3 is TGTGCCAGCAGCTCAGGGGGGCCCACTGAAGCTTTCTTT. The V gene is TRBV28, the J gene TRBJ1-1, with 7 bases fitting TRBD1. Germline lookup yields CDR1 MDHEN and CDR2 SYDVKM. After removal of 6 bases from V and 4 bases from J, the junction contained 5 bases not matched to a gene. This CDR3 has 13 residues.

This sequence joins TRBV5-1 and TRBJ2-2; D might be TRBD1 (6 bases). Per the germline V gene, CDR1 is SGHRS and CDR2 is YFSETQ. The CDR3 covers 18 residues. The germline V and J ends were trimmed by 4 bases and 2 bases, with 21 bases remaining between them. Here the CDR3 reads CASSQPPGQLLNTGELFF. The CDR3 nucleotides read TGCGCCAGCAGCCAGCCGCCCGGACAGCTACTAAACACCGGGGAGCTGTTTTTT.

The chain has TRBV6-4 and TRBJ2-5; 8 bases map to TRBD2. V lost 2 bases to trimming and J lost 7 bases; unmatched junction nucleotides: 3. From germline, CDR1 is MRHNA and CDR2 SNTAGT. The CDR3 consists of 13 residues. CDR3 loop: CASSDIAGGTQYF. CDR3 bases: TGTGCCAGCAGTGACATTGCGGGGGGGACCCAGTACTTC.

The chain couples TRBV5-1 to TRBJ2-5, with TRBD1 matching over 8 bases. Germline V lookup: CDR1 SGHRS, CDR2 YFSETQ. The junction had 5 bases not matched to a gene; V was cut back by 4 bases and J by 3 bases. The CDR3 is 14 amino acids. CDR3 amino acids: CASSSQGAEETQYF. The DNA of the CDR3 is TGCGCCAGCAGCAGTCAGGGGGCCGAAGAGACCCAGTACTTC.

This clone was observed at least ten times. The chain links TRBV27 to TRBJ1-2; 7 bases are shared with TRBD1. Germline V gene lookup returns CDR1 MNHEY and CDR2 SMNVEV (reference sequence). The CDR3 has 16 amino acids. Germline trimming cut 0 bases from V and 4 bases from J; bases unmatched to any gene: 8. The chain's CDR3 is CASSLSATGMTYGYTF. DNA of the CDR3: TGTGCCAGCAGTTTATCTGCGACAGGGATGACCTATGGCTACACCTTC.

This sequence joins TRBV15 and TRBJ2-5; 10 nucleotides match TRBD1. The J call could be wrong; TRBJ2-7 is a better fit for the DNA end. The germline V gene encodes CDR1 LNHNV and CDR2 YYDKDF (reference sequence). The CDR3 spans 15 residues. The CDR3 sequence is CATSVGTGVAYEQYF. CDR3 coding DNA: TGTGCCACCAGCGTGGGGACAGGGGTTGCGTACGAGCAGTACTTC.